The following is a T cell receptor beta chain sequence with its context. The study reverse transcribed the entire isolated RNA, so it sequenced expressed TCRB transcripts. The assay was immunoSEQ multiplex PCR, and TCRdb's table has in-frame clones only and misses some. The sample lists 900,000 or so clones, roughly a sixth seen once, with around 0.02% in the top ten. The data derive from a study of beta chain features in type 1 diabetes. V lost 6 bases to trimming and J lost 0 bases; unmatched junction nucleotides: 4. The germline gives CDR1 KGHSH, CDR2 LQKENI. The CDR3 length is 14 residues. Sequenced: naive CD4+ T cells from blood. The chain uses TRBV18 and TRBJ2-7; 8 nucleotides match TRBD1. This TCR was recovered from a woman between 18 and 29 years old in good health. The CDR3 is CASSRGPLSYEQYF. CDR3 coding DNA: TGTGCCAGCTCCAGGGGGCCACTCTCCTACGAGCAGTACTTC. The full variable domain, its missing parts supplied by reference TRBV18 and TRBJ2-7, is NAGVMQNPRHLVRRRGQEARLRCSPMKGHSHVYWYRQLPEEGLKFMVYLQKENIIDESGMPKERFSAEFPKEGPSILRIQQVVRGDSAAYFCASSRGPLSYEQYFGPGTRLTVT.